This is a list of T cell receptor beta chains from one sample in a study of neurological immune-mediated disorders. MiXCR, applied by TCRdb to the 5' RACE reads, yields one record per CDR3 protein. Of more than 30,000 distinct CDR3 sequences listed, just over 4% were seen once; the top ten hold about 23%. Sequenced input: CD4+ T cells from blood. The receptors shown here come from a woman aged 40 to 55 in good health. Both conserved end residues are part of each CDR3. D genes are given only for firm matches. The listing skips clone size in some rows; elsewhere it reads once, few, many or a size class.

>TRBV6-1|TRBJ1-6|many|NA
TGTGCCAGCGCGAACGGTGCGTGGAATTCACCCCTCCACTTT
CASANGAWNSPLHF
>TRBV12-3/TRBV12-4|TRBJ2-3|many|NA
TGTGCCAGCAGGAGCTTGAGGCAGGGTCGGGGCACAGATACGCAGTATTTT
CASRSLRQGRGTDTQYF
>TRBV10-2|TRBJ1-1|many|TRBD1
TGCGCCAGCGGGGGGACAGGGGGCACTGAAGCTTTCTTT
CASGGTGGTEAFF
>TRBV5-1|TRBJ1-5|many|NA
TGCGCCAGCAGCTTGGGCGGCAGTCAGCCCCAGCATTTT
CASSLGGSQPQHF
>TRBV19|TRBJ1-1|NA|NA
TGTGCCAGTAGTATAGAGGCGGGCACTGAAGCTTTCTTT
CASSIEAGTEAFF
>TRBV2|TRBJ2-3|many|TRBD1
TGTGCCAGCAGTGAAGCAAAGGGGACAGGGGGGGCAGATACGCAGTATTTT
CASSEAKGTGGADTQYF
>TRBV5-4|TRBJ2-7|many|NA
TGTGCCAGCAGCTGGTCCAGGGGGGATAGCGGCTACTCCTACGAGCAGTACTTC
CASSWSRGDSGYSYEQYF
>TRBV5-1|TRBJ2-3|many|NA
TGCGCCAGCAGCTTGGAGGGCAGGGGAGATCCGCAGTATTTT
CASSLEGRGDPQYF
>TRBV7-8|TRBJ1-5|many|TRBD1
TGTGCCAGCAGCTCCGGGCAGGGGGCTGGACAGCCCCAGCATTTT
CASSSGQGAGQPQHF
>TRBV20-1|TRBJ2-5|many|NA
TGCAGTGCCCCCTCCGGGAACCCCCGGCCGGCGGAGACCCAGTACTTC
CSAPSGNPRPAETQYF
>TRBV12-3/TRBV12-4|TRBJ1-1|many|NA
TGTGCCAGCAGTTTAGCGCGGTCGAAGAACACTGAAGCTTTCTTT
CASSLARSKNTEAFF
>TRBV20-1|TRBJ2-7|many|TRBD1
TGCAGTGCTGGTAATCTACTTGGACAGGGGAGGTTTGGCGAGCAGTACTTC
CSAGNLLGQGRFGEQYF
>TRBV7-2|TRBJ1-1|many|NA
TGTGCCAGCAGCTTGGGGTTAGCCACTGAAGCTTTCTTT
CASSLGLATEAFF
>TRBV27|TRBJ1-2|many|TRBD1
TGTGCCAGCAGTCGGGACAGTGCTAACTATGGCTACACCTTC
CASSRDSANYGYTF
>TRBV5-6|TRBJ2-3|many|NA
TGTGCCAGCAGCCCCGGTCGTTGGAGCGCAGATACGCAGTATTTT
CASSPGRWSADTQYF
>TRBV7-9|TRBJ2-3|medium-sized|TRBD2
TGTGCCAGCAGCTTGGGACTAGCGGGCACAGATACGCAGTATTTT
CASSLGLAGTDTQYF
>TRBV14|TRBJ2-6|many|NA
TGTGCCAGCAGCCCGGACGGAACTGGGGCCAACGTCCTGACTTTC
CASSPDGTGANVLTF
>TRBV29-1|TRBJ1-3|many|NA
TGCAGCGTTGAAGCGGGGAACTCTGGAAACACCATATATTTT
CSVEAGNSGNTIYF